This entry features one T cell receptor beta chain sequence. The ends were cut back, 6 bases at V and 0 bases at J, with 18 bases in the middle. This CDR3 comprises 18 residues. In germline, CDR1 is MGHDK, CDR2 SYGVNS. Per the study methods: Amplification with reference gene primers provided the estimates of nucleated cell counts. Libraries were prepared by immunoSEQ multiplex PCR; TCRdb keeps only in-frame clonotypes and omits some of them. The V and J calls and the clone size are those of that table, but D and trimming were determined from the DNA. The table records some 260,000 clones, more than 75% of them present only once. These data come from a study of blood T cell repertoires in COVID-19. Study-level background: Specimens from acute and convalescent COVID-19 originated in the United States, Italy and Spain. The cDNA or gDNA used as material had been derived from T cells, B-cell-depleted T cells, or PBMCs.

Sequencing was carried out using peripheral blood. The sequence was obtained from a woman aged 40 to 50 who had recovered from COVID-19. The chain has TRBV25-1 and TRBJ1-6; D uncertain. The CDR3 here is CASRLGSPLSSYNSPLHF. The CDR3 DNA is TGTGCCAGCAGGTTGGGCAGTCCTCTCAGCTCCTATAATTCACCCCTCCACTTT.